This entry describes one T cell receptor (beta chain). Its specificity is unknown. Possible read error: a much larger clone is one base away. The data were taken from a study of CD8+CD57+ T cells in acquired aplastic anemia. Study overall: Each DNA sample taken from sorted CD4+ and CD8+ cells came to 3 to 3.5 ug on average. General observations from the study: It was found that roughly 29 CD8+ CDR3 sequences were shared between patients and controls.

Selection for sequencing was limited to patients who had shown CD8+CD57+ cell expansion by flow cytometry. Patient blood was sampled before any therapy had been received. CDR3 size: 14 residues. The germline V gene has CDR1 LGHNA and CDR2 YSLEER. Both TCR beta VDJ combination and CDR3 sequence profiling were carried out. Genomic DNA was the template for this profiling. TCRdb analysed the reads with MiXCR anew, one entry per CDR3 protein. The data hold 150,000 to 170,000 distinct CDR3 sequences, with about 54% observed a single time. This TCR derives from a human donor with aplastic anemia. Sequencing was done on a sample of sorted CD4+, CD8+, or CD8+CD57+ T cells (not recorded which) from PBMCs. The chain recombines TRBV4-3 with TRBJ2-7; 8 bases align to TRBD2. The CDR3 region has the DNA TGCGCCAGCAGCCCAAGCGGGGGCGCGTACGGGCAGTACTTC. Amino acids: CASSPSGGAYGQYF.